This T cell receptor beta chain was recovered during a study of T-cell memory formation after mild COVID-19 (dated by TCRdb to about 2021). A note on the overall study: Most TCR sequence clusters were specific to one of the two donors. In two donors, T-cell clones that expanded and contracted after mild COVID-19 were followed by sequencing TCRalpha and TCRbeta repertoires longitudinally. Two young, previously healthy adult volunteers, one female and one male, were included in the cohort.

Ficoll-Paque density gradient centrifugation was the method used to isolate PBMCs. On the study overall, not on this receptor specifically: Some responding clones were detected in pre-infection memory, which suggested that pre-existing cross-reactive memory T cells had joined the SARS-CoV-2 response. Only a couple of mild cases were covered in the study, and larger cohorts including severe cases with pre-infection samples were considered necessary. Clones contracting from day 15 to 85 had balanced CD4/CD8 phenotypes, while a second wave expanding from day 15 to 37 was biased towards CD4+. The second-wave clones that peaked on day 37 were not confirmed to be SARS-CoV-2 specific. Contracting CD4+ clones appeared mostly in the CM and EM memory subsets, whereas CD8+ clones were enriched in EMRA.

The sequencer listed for this sample is Illumina NovaSeq 6000. cDNA libraries for TCRalpha and TCRbeta were prepared by 5'RACE using constant-segment primers, with sample barcodes and unique molecular identifiers added. RNA was extracted from every sample with Trizol reagent. The libraries were amplified in two PCR steps, and the second step added a second sample barcode and Illumina TruSeq adapters. Sequencing of libraries was performed on an Illumina NovaSeq with 2 x 150 bp paired-end reads. The authors processed their data as follows. The reads were demultiplexed and collapsed into UMI-guided consensus sequences using migec v1.2.7. Using mixcr v2.1.11, UMI consensuses were aligned to TRA and TRB V and J templates and then assembled into clonotypes. Clonotypes were classified as expanded or contracted when called significant by both edgeR and NoisET, with noise models trained on biological replicates. For edgeR calls, the thresholds were a false discovery rate-adjusted p below 0.01 and a log2 fold-change of 1. PCA with hierarchical clustering of max-normalized trajectories of the 1000 most abundant clonotypes was used as exploratory dynamics analysis. Each responding clone was given a CD4 or CD8 phenotype based on the CD4+ and CD8+ repertoires, which had been sequenced separately. Using fastp at Q25 and MiXCR, TCRdb reprocessed the public reads and kept productive beta chains. Each CDR3 protein gets just one entry, which takes the most common genes and DNA from the rows behind it. TCRdb, not the original authors, processed these V and J calls. Present in this sample are 280,000 or so distinct CDR3 sequences, approximately 8.4% of which were seen just once. Approximately 23% of the sample lies in the top ten.

On this clonotype: Its specific antigen is unknown. No much larger clone is present one base from it, and per-base qualities are unavailable.

Reading the germline V gene (reference sequence) gives CDR1 SEHNR and CDR2 FQNEAQ. V gives up 2 bases and J gives up 5 bases, and the segment between their germline ends measures 9 bases. The CDR3 holds 13 amino acids from the cysteine to the phenylalanine. The kept DNA is CDR3 alone, 39 bases in frame from the first base. The sequenced sample was PBMCs or a T cell subset sorted from them (not recorded which). The rearranged segments are TRBV7-9 and TRBJ2-5, with the D segment identity uncertain. This receptor was obtained from a man younger than 30 who had mild COVID-19 (a few samples of this study predate the infection). The sample titles of this study are shuffled in the database, so cell type and time point are left out; the donor was told from shared clones. The CDR3 region has the sequence CASSLSHLETQYF. The nucleotide sequence is given as TGTGCCAGCAGCTTAAGTCACCTCGAGACCCAGTACTTC.